The clone carrying this T cell receptor beta chain appeared many times. Its antigen is unknown. This record comes from a study of T cell repertoires in cytomegalovirus infection. TCRdb reprocessed the reads with MiXCR, giving one entry per CDR3 protein. Of 370,000 or so distinct CDR3 sequences in the sample, about a third were seen once. V dropped 5 bases and J dropped 1; count of bases not matched to a gene: 2. Per the germline V gene, CDR1 is SGHVS and CDR2 is FQNEAQ. This CDR3 spans 14 amino acids. The sequence derives from a human donor in good health (CMV status not recorded). Some clones in this sample may be carry-over from other donors' samples. The material was cultured PBMCs, obtained from culture after CMV antigen stimulation. The chain combines TRBV7-8 with TRBJ2-3; 8 bases are a match to TRBD2. CDR3: CASSVTSGTDTQYF. CDR3 nucleotides: TGTGCCAGCAGCGTGACTAGCGGCACAGATACGCAGTATTTT.